The T cell receptor (beta chain) under discussion was sequenced for a study of blood T cell repertoires in COVID-19. Produced via immunoSEQ multiplex PCR; TCRdb's table is partial and in-frame only. The sample includes over 150,000 clones, 76% of them seen just once. The germline CDR1 and CDR2 sequences are SEHNR and FQNEAQ (reference sequence). V trimming: 0 bases; J trimming: 6 bases; junction bases outside the gene matches: 0. The CDR3 is made up of 15 amino acids. The source material was peripheral blood. The J gene is TRBJ2-1, the V gene TRBV7-9, with 12 positions matching TRBD2. This receptor was identified in a woman of 80 years or more with acute or convalescent COVID-19. As DNA, the CDR3 is TGTGCCAGCAGCTTAGCACTAGCGGGAGGCAATGAGCAGTTCTTC. Amino acid sequence: CASSLALAGGNEQFF.